A selection of T cell receptor beta chains follows, all from one sample in a study of T cell responses to AZD1222 COVID-19 vaccine. Measured with immunoSEQ multiplex PCR; TCRdb has only the in-frame clones, and not every one. The top ten clones hold approximately 8.5% of a sample with 100,000 to 150,000 clones, roughly 88% of them seen once. Specimen: peripheral blood, collected on day 0 of AZD1222 vaccination. The receptors come from an adult in good health. Both conserved end residues are part of each CDR3. The D gene is left open where the match is weak. Size values are once, few and many counts, or a class for expanded clones, and some rows have none.

d_call	clone_size	v_call	j_call	cdr3_nt	cdr3_aa
NA	NA	TRBV5-6	TRBJ2-6	TGTGCCAGCAGCTTAAGGACGGCCTCTGGGGCCAACGTCCTGACTTTC	CASSLRTASGANVLTF
TRBD1	NA	TRBV7-8	TRBJ1-2	TGTGCCAGCAGCTGGACAGGTTCGGGAATGTTATTGAGTGGCTACACCTTC	CASSWTGSGMLLSGYTF
NA	NA	TRBV10-3	TRBJ2-7	TGTGCCATCAGTGAGTCTCTCGTGGGCAGGACCTCCTACGAGCAGTACTTC	CAISESLVGRTSYEQYF
NA	NA	TRBV19	TRBJ1-2	TGTGCCAGTAGGGGTCTCGGGATACATGGCTACACCTTC	CASRGLGIHGYTF
TRBD2	NA	TRBV27	TRBJ2-7	TGTGCCAGCAGTCAAGCGGGGAGCCCCTACGAGCAGTACTTC	CASSQAGSPYEQYF
NA	NA	TRBV19	TRBJ2-7	TGTGCCAGTAGTAGATCCGGGGTAGGCTACGAGCAGTACTTC	CASSRSGVGYEQYF
NA	NA	TRBV5-8	TRBJ2-1	TGTGCCAGCAGCTTGGGGCCAAGAGGGCAGTTCTTC	CASSLGPRGQFF
NA	NA	TRBV19	TRBJ1-1	TGTGCCAGTAGTATAAACCCCCCCCAGACCTTCTGGATGAACACTGAAGCTTTCTTT	CASSINPPQTFWMNTEAFF
TRBD1	NA	TRBV10-3	TRBJ2-1	TGTGCCATCAGTGAGCCGGGACAGGGGGTAAGTGAGCAGTTCTTC	CAISEPGQGVSEQFF
NA	NA	TRBV30	TRBJ1-4	TGTGCCTGGAGAAGGAATTTTGAAAAACTGTTTTTT	CAWRRNFEKLFF
NA	few	TRBV3-1/TRBV3-2	TRBJ1-6	TGTGCCAGCAGCCACAATTCACCCCTCCACTTT	CASSHNSPLHF
TRBD1	NA	TRBV19	TRBJ2-7	TGTGCCAGTAGTACCCTCCCGGGACAGGGGGCCCACGAGCAGTACTTC	CASSTLPGQGAHEQYF
TRBD1	NA	TRBV19	TRBJ1-2	TGTGCCAGTAGTAGACAGGGAGAGACTGGCTACACCTTC	CASSRQGETGYTF
NA	NA	TRBV6-5	TRBJ2-7	TGTGCCAGCAGTCCGCGACAGGTTAGCCACGAGCAGTACTTC	CASSPRQVSHEQYF
NA	NA	TRBV7-2	TRBJ2-2	TGTGCCAGCAGGCTAAACAGGGTGGCGAACACCGGGGAGCTGTTTTTT	CASRLNRVANTGELFF
NA	NA	TRBV5-1	TRBJ2-6	TGCGCCAGCAGCCCAGCCGGGATATCGGAGCACGGGGCCAACGTCCTGACTTTC	CASSPAGISEHGANVLTF
NA	NA	TRBV15	TRBJ1-5	TGTGCCACCAGCAGAGATTCATGGGGAAGCCAGCCCCAGCATTTT	CATSRDSWGSQPQHF
NA	NA	TRBV28	TRBJ1-1	TGTGCCAGCAGCATACAACTGACAGGGAACACTGAAGCTTTCTTT	CASSIQLTGNTEAFF
NA	NA	TRBV6-5	TRBJ1-1	TGTGCCAGCAGGAGCAGGGACGGGTTTTTCACTGAAGCTTTCTTT	CASRSRDGFFTEAFF
NA	NA	TRBV3-1/TRBV3-2	TRBJ1-4	TGTGCCAGCACCACAGGGGAAAAACTGTTTTTT	CASTTGEKLFF
NA	NA	TRBV9	TRBJ2-3	TGTGCCAGCAGCGTAGTCGGGGTATCAGATACGCAGTATTTT	CASSVVGVSDTQYF
NA	NA	TRBV29-1	TRBJ2-2	TGCAGCGTTGTACCGGGTTGGACCGGGGAGCTGTTTTTT	CSVVPGWTGELFF
NA	NA	TRBV7-3	TRBJ1-4	TGTGCCAGCAGCTTAAACGGGGCCAGAGGGGAAAAACTGTTTTTT	CASSLNGARGEKLFF
NA	NA	TRBV12-3/TRBV12-4	TRBJ1-1	TGTGCCAGCACCTTTACGGGTAACTCAGCTTTCTTT	CASTFTGNSAFF
NA	NA	TRBV7-9	TRBJ1-6	TGTGCCAGCAGCTTTGATAGGTTTAATTCACCCCTCCACTTT	CASSFDRFNSPLHF
NA	NA	TRBV2	TRBJ1-1	TGTGCCAGCCTACTGGAGGTACAGGGCAATACTGAAGCTTTCTTT	CASLLEVQGNTEAFF
NA	NA	TRBV6-5	TRBJ1-2	TGTGCCAGCAGTCCCTCGGGTTTTTATGGCTACACCTTC	CASSPSGFYGYTF
NA	NA	TRBV15	TRBJ2-7	TGTGCCACCAGCAGAGATCAGGGCGAGCAGTACTTC	CATSRDQGEQYF
NA	NA	TRBV5-4	TRBJ2-4	TGTGCCAGCAGCTTGGCTGGGGGCGCTAAAAACATTCAGTACTTC	CASSLAGGAKNIQYF
NA	NA	TRBV9	TRBJ2-3	TGTGCCAGCAGCGTAGTGGGACGGTCCACAGATACGCAGTATTTT	CASSVVGRSTDTQYF
TRBD1	once	TRBV10-3	TRBJ1-5	TGTGCCATCAGTGAGGGTACAGGGGGCGGTCAGCCCCAGCATTTT	CAISEGTGGGQPQHF
NA	NA	TRBV12-3/TRBV12-4	TRBJ1-1	TGTGCCAGCAGTTTATTATTTACTTTCTTT	CASSLLFTFF